Listed here is a single T cell receptor (beta chain). How the authors handled the data: Reference gene primer amplification gave estimated nucleated cell counts. Clones were read by immunoSEQ multiplex PCR, and TCRdb kept only the in-frame ones, dropping some. V, J and clone size were drawn from that table, and D and trimming were deduced from the DNA. The table lists some 170,000 clones, more than 80% of them singletons, with less than 9% in the top ten. Germline loops: CDR1 MGHRA, CDR2 YSYEKL. The CDR3 extends over 16 amino acids. V lost 2 bases and J lost 5, with 18 bases in between. The record originates from a study of blood T cell repertoires in COVID-19. Looking at the study overall: COVID-19 samples collected from the United States, Italy and Spain covered acute and convalescent phases. Sources were T cells, B-cell-depleted T cells, or PBMCs; the material itself was cDNA or gDNA.

This clonotype was sampled from a woman between 55 and 75 years old with acute or convalescent COVID-19. Specimen: peripheral blood. The rearrangement links TRBV4-1 to TRBJ1-1, with D possibly TRBD1 on 6 matching bases. The CDR3: CASSQSRQGGRTEAFF. The CDR3 nucleotides read TGCGCCAGCAGCCAATCTCGCCAAGGGGGAAGGACTGAAGCTTTCTTT.